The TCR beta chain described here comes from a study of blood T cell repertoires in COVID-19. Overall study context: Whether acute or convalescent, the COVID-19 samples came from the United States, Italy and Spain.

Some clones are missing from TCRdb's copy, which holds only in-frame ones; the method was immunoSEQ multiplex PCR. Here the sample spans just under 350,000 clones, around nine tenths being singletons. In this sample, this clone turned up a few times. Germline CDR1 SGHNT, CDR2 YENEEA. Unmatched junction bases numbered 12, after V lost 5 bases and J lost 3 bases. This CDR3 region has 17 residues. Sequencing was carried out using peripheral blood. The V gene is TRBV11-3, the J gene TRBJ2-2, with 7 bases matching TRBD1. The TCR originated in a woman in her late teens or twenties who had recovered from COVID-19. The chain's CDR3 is CASSQYRQGWDTGELFF. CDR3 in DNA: TGTGCCAGCAGCCAATACCGACAGGGTTGGGACACCGGGGAGCTGTTTTTT.